These 12 T cell receptor beta chains originate from one sample sequenced in a study of metastatic and nonmetastatic thyroid tumors. TCRdb re-analyzed the PCR reads through MiXCR. The profile shows tens of thousands of clones, 35% to 45% of them singletons. No patient had received any treatment before thyroid surgery. Sequenced input: blood. Receptor source: a male donor with papillary thyroid cancer or a benign thyroid nodule (not recorded which). Some clones in this sample may be carry-over from other donors' samples.

The chain has TRBV2 and TRBJ2-1; D remains ambiguous. The germline CDR1 and CDR2 sequences are SNHLY and FYNNEI. This CDR3 contains 14 residues. V shed 2 bases and J shed 0 bases, with 5 bases lying between them. CDR3 loop: CASSERSSYNEQFF. As DNA, the CDR3 is TGTGCCAGCAGTGAAAGGAGCTCCTACAATGAGCAGTTCTTC.

This clone was counted between two and nine times. The rearrangement uses TRBV15 and TRBJ1-5; a weak D match, TRBD1 (5 bases). Germline V lookup: CDR1 LNHNV, CDR2 YYDKDF (reference sequence). V was trimmed by 0 bases and J by 0 bases, leaving 9 bases between them. CDR3 length equals 16 residues. DNA of the CDR3: TGTGCCACCAGCAGAGAGGGACTCCCTAGCAATCAGCCCCAGCATTTT. Translating gives CATSREGLPSNQPQHF.

This clone was observed once. The J gene is TRBJ2-7, the V gene TRBV20-1, with TRBD1 matching over 7 bases. V lost 5 bases to trimming and J lost 5 bases; unmatched junction nucleotides: 6. Germline V gene lookup returns CDR1 DFQATT and CDR2 SNEGSKA (reference sequence). This CDR3 has 12 residues. The CDR3 nucleotides are TGCAGTGCTCACAGGGGTGGGAACGAGCAGTACTTC. It encodes CSAHRGGNEQYF.

This clone was counted a few times. The V and J genes are TRBV27 and TRBJ2-3, with 9 bases identical to TRBD2. The CDR3 length is 14 residues. Germline CDR1 and CDR2: MNHEY and SMNVEV (reference sequence). V shed 5 bases and J 7 bases; nucleotides not matched to a gene: 7. CDR3 amino acids: CASSTTSGHYTQYF. CDR3 coding DNA: TGTGCCAGCAGTACTACTAGCGGGCACTATACGCAGTATTTT.

This clone occurred many times. J is TRBJ2-1 and V is TRBV19; D may be TRBD2 (6 bases). Germline assignment: CDR1 LNHDA and CDR2 SQIVND (reference sequence). This CDR3 region has 16 residues. V was pared by 7 bases and J by 0 bases, with 16 bases between. CDR3 sequence reads: CASKVDRGGSYNEQFF. For the CDR3, the DNA is TGTGCCAGTAAGGTCGATAGGGGAGGCTCCTACAATGAGCAGTTCTTC.

CDR3 in amino acids: CASSLGLAGAYEQYF. DNA for the CDR3: TGTGCCAGCAGCCTCGGACTAGCGGGAGCCTACGAGCAGTACTTC. The chain links TRBV4-2 to TRBJ2-7; TRBD2 matches at 13 bases. The CDR3 is 15 amino acids. Germline CDR1 is LGHNA and CDR2 is YNFKEQ. J gave up 2 bases and V 4 bases, and 2 bases lay outside the gene matches.

V gene TRBV6-2 or TRBV6-3 combines with J gene TRBJ2-7; D unclear. The CDR3 is 13 residues long. Germline V gene lookup returns CDR1 MNHEY and CDR2 SVGEGT. Trimming took off 0 bases at V and 4 bases at J, with 7 bases between the two ends. The CDR3 nucleotides read TGTGCCAGCAGTTACTCGAGTCCGTACGAGCAGTACTTC. Protein: CASSYSSPYEQYF.

This clone qualifies as medium-sized (0.01 to 0.1%). CDR3 DNA: TGTGCCAGCAGCTGGGGTCGCGGGAGTCTCTCCTACAATGAGCAGTTCTTC. This sequence encodes CASSWGRGSLSYNEQFF. The V and J genes are TRBV14 and TRBJ2-1, with TRBD2 matching over 7 bases. This CDR3 region has 17 residues. V lost 5 bases and J lost 0; bases outside the gene matches: 10. Germline CDR1 SGHDN, CDR2 FVKESK.

J is TRBJ1-1 and V is TRBV27; TRBD1 might be the D (5 bases). CDR1 is MNHEY and CDR2 is SMNVEV in the germline V gene (reference sequence). The V end was cut by 2 bases, the J end by 4 bases, with 17 bases between. This CDR3 has 16 residues. DNA of the CDR3: TGTGCCAGCAGTTTAACAGGCAATGTTGGGGGCACTGAAGCTTTCTTT. Amino acids: CASSLTGNVGGTEAFF.

The chain joins TRBV5-1 to TRBJ2-1, with 9 bases aligning to TRBD1. Unmatched junction bases numbered 6, after V lost 0 bases and J lost 8 bases. CDR1 is SGHRS, CDR2 YFSETQ, per germline. There are 15 residues in the CDR3. CDR3 sequence (DNA): TGCGCCAGCAGCTTGGAAGGACAGGGGAGAGATGAGCAGTTCTTC. As protein: CASSLEGQGRDEQFF.

V gene TRBV5-1 combines with J gene TRBJ2-1; 9 nucleotides align to TRBD2. The CDR3 length is 13 residues. Germline V gives CDR1 SGHRS, CDR2 YFSETQ. V was pared by 2 bases and J by 10 bases, with 4 bases of the junction left unmatched. CDR3 residues: CASSLASGVEQFF. CDR3 DNA: TGCGCCAGCAGCTTAGCTAGCGGGGTCGAGCAGTTCTTC.

The chain carries TRBV13 and TRBJ2-5; D gene uncertain. V was cut by 5 bases and J by 8 bases, with 18 bases left in between. The V gene's germline CDR1 is PRHDT and CDR2 FYEKMQ (reference sequence). The CDR3 extends over 14 amino acids. The CDR3 DNA sequence: TGTGCCAGCAGCCCCCCCGGTGGCCCAGATACCCAGTACTTC. Its protein is CASSPPGGPDTQYF. Full variable domain (missing parts from reference TRBV13 and TRBJ2-5): AAGVIQSPRHLIKEKRETATLKCYPIPRHDTVYWYQQGPGQDPQFLISFYEKMQSDKGSIPDRFSAQQFSDYHSELNMSSLELGDSALYFCASSPPGGPDTQYFGPGTRLLVL.